Shown below are 27 T cell receptor beta chains from a single sample sequenced in a study of T cells in Graves' hyperthyroidism and ophthalmopathy (dated by TCRdb to the late 2010s). The library relied on multiplex PCR. The sequencer listed for this sample is Illumina HiSeq 2000. TCR beta CDR3 regions were amplified from RNA transcripts. A first-round RT-PCR of the TCR CDR3 used the HTBI primer set with the Qiagen OneStep RT-PCR kit. The public sequencing data were trimmed at Q25 with fastp and processed into clonotypes with MiXCR by TCRdb, which kept only in-frame beta chains. Rows matching on CDR3 protein sequence are summarized as one entry with the most common DNA and genes. In this sample the table shows 300,000 to 400,000 distinct CDR3 sequences, roughly a fifth of which occur a single time. Around half of the sample rests with the top ten. The sequenced sample consisted of blood. The receptors originated from a woman aged 45-65 years with Graves' hyperthyroidism.

This clonotype was detected ten times or more. This rearrangement joins TRBV28 to TRBJ1-1; no reliable D call. Trimming took off 3 bases at V and 5 bases at J, with 10 bases between the two ends. Germline lookup yields CDR1 MDHEN and CDR2 SYDVKM. The CDR3 runs to 13 residues. CDR3 residues: CASSFSEYTEAFF. The CDR3 region has the DNA TGTGCCAGCAGTTTCAGCGAATATACTGAAGCTTTCTTT.

This clonotype showed up many times. The gene calls are TRBV20-1 and TRBJ2-2; 7 positions agree with TRBD1. Trimming took 6 bases from V and 4 from J; bases not matched to a gene: 8. CDR1 and CDR2 (germline): DFQATT, SNEGSKA (reference sequence). The CDR3 extends over 14 amino acids. CDR3 in amino acids: CSAQGTVGTGELFF. In DNA form, the CDR3 reads TGCAGTGCACAAGGGACAGTGGGCACCGGGGAGCTGTTTTTT.

This clonotype was counted many times. This chain joins TRBV6-6 and TRBJ2-7; D possibly corresponds to TRBD2 (6 bases). The ends were cut back, 2 bases at V and 0 bases at J, with 11 bases in the middle. Germline-derived CDR1 and CDR2 are MNHNY and SVGAGI (reference sequence). CDR3 size: 15 residues. DNA for the CDR3: TGTGCCAGCAGTTACCGGGACGGGAGCTCCTACGAGCAGTACTTC. Protein product: CASSYRDGSSYEQYF.

This clonotype has ten or more counts. The chain carries TRBV28 and TRBJ2-7; 7 nucleotides line up with TRBD1. Trimming took 5 bases from V and 3 from J; bases not matched to a gene: 10. The CDR3 has 15 amino acids. From germline, CDR1 is MDHEN and CDR2 SYDVKM. This CDR3 reads CASSAAGTANYEQYF. DNA of the CDR3: TGTGCCAGCAGTGCCGCCGGGACAGCAAACTACGAGCAGTACTTC. Complete variable domain (other parts from reference TRBV28 and TRBJ2-7): DVKVTQSSRYLVKRTGEKVFLECVQDMDHENMFWYRQDPGLGLRLIYFSYDVKMKEKGDIPEGYSVSREKKERFSLILESASTNQTSMYLCASSAAGTANYEQYFGPGTRLTVT.

Many counts were recorded for this clonotype. This chain links TRBV12-3 or TRBV12-4 with TRBJ2-7; TRBD2 is a possible D gene (6 bases). Trimming cost V 7 bases and J 4 bases, with 17 bases left between them. The length of the CDR3 is 14 residues. The CDR3 spells CASTLSGEGYEQYF. The CDR3 nucleotides are TGTGCCAGCACCTTATCGGGAGAGGGTTACGAGCAGTACTTC.

The chain recombines TRBV3-1 with TRBJ1-3; D not resolved. Germline CDR1 reads LGHDT; CDR2 reads YNNKEL (reference sequence). Trimming took 0 bases from V and 0 from J, leaving 9 bases between them. The CDR3 runs to 16 residues. Here the CDR3 DNA reads TGTGCCAGCAGCCAAGAGGGCCGACGCTCTGGAAACACCATATATTTT. The encoded protein is CASSQEGRRSGNTIYF.

This clonotype was seen at least ten times. As DNA, the CDR3 is TGTGCCAGCAGTTTGCCCCTTGTTTCTGGGGCCAACGTCCTGACTTTC. It is translated as CASSLPLVSGANVLTF. The chain is built from TRBV28 and TRBJ2-6; D ambiguous. The CDR3 has 16 residues. V lost 3 bases and J 1 base, leaving 10 bases between the germline ends. Germline V gene sequence: CDR1 MDHEN, CDR2 SYDVKM.

The sample holds many counts of this clonotype. V and J are TRBV24-1 and TRBJ2-7; 10 bases align to TRBD2. From germline, CDR1 is KGHDR and CDR2 SFDVKD. The CDR3 contains 17 residues. After removal of 1 base from V and 2 bases from J, the junction contained 7 bases not matched to a gene. CDR3 coding DNA: TGTGCCACCAGTGATTTCTCAGGACTAGCGGCTACCTACGAGCAGTACTTC. The encoded protein is CATSDFSGLAATYEQYF.

The gene calls are TRBV5-1 and TRBJ2-7; D unresolved. Trimming cost V 0 bases and J 5 bases, with 15 bases left between them. Germline values: CDR1 SGHRS, CDR2 YFSETQ. This CDR3 contains 15 residues. Written as DNA, the CDR3 is TGCGCCAGCAGCTTGGTTACAGTCTCCGGCCACGAGCAGTACTTC. This gives the protein CASSLVTVSGHEQYF.

CDR3 sequence: CAISRHSWANSYNEQFF. In nucleotides, the CDR3 is TGTGCCATCTCGAGGCACTCGTGGGCGAACTCCTACAATGAGCAGTTCTTC. The chain joins TRBV7-9 to TRBJ2-1; D not certain. Deletions cut 10 bases from V and 0 bases from J, with 22 bases between. Germline CDR1 and CDR2: SEHNR and FQNEAQ (reference sequence). The CDR3 spans 17 residues. Full variable domain (rest looked up from reference TRBV7-9 and TRBJ2-1): DTGVSQNPRHKITKRGQNVTFRCDPISEHNRLYWYRQTLGQGPEFLTYFQNEAQLEKSRLLSDRFSAERPKGSFSTLEIQRTEQGDSAMYLCAISRHSWANSYNEQFFGPGTRLTVL.

This clonotype was counted between two and nine times. CDR3 bases: TGCGCCAGCAGCTTGGTGGGGACTAGCGGGCAAGAGACCCAGTACTTC. Protein product: CASSLVGTSGQETQYF. The J gene is TRBJ2-5, the V gene TRBV5-1, with 12 positions matching TRBD2. CDR1 and CDR2 from the germline V gene are SGHRS and YFSETQ. The CDR3 spans 16 residues. The V segment lost 0 bases and the J segment 2 bases; nucleotides outside the gene matches: 2.

This chain connects TRBV2 to TRBJ1-1; D possibly corresponds to TRBD1 (6 bases). In germline, CDR1 is SNHLY, CDR2 FYNNEI. CDR3 length equals 14 residues. The V end lost 6 bases, the J end lost 4 bases, and 15 bases lay between the germline ends. CDR3 amino acids: CASSLSGASTEAFF. DNA of the CDR3: TGTGCCAGCAGCTTATCGGGGGCGTCCACTGAAGCTTTCTTT. Full variable domain (rest looked up from reference TRBV2 and TRBJ1-1): EPEVTQTPSHQVTQMGQEVILRCVPISNHLYFYWYRQILGQKVEFLVSFYNNEISEKSEIFDDQFSVERPDGSNFTLKIRSTKLEDSAMYFCASSLSGASTEAFFGQGTRLTVV.

The rearrangement joins TRBV10-3 to TRBJ1-1; D is ambiguous. From germline, CDR1 is ENHRY and CDR2 SYGVKD. This CDR3 contains 13 residues. Trimming took 7 bases from V and 1 from J, leaving 10 bases between them. The CDR3 loop reads CAINGRRNTEAFF. The CDR3 DNA sequence: TGTGCCATCAACGGACGGAGGAACACTGAAGCTTTCTTT.

This clonotype has at least ten counts. This chain joins TRBV12-3 or TRBV12-4 and TRBJ1-1; TRBD1 matches at 10 bases. Trimming cost V 6 bases and J 4 bases; bases outside gene matches: 5. The CDR3 is 14 residues long. The CDR3: CASRKTGGVTEAFF. In DNA form, the CDR3 reads TGTGCCAGCAGGAAGACAGGGGGCGTCACTGAAGCTTTCTTT.

The chain carries TRBV27 and TRBJ2-1; 9 nucleotides match TRBD2. The CDR3 is made up of 16 amino acids. Germline loops: CDR1 MNHEY, CDR2 SMNVEV (reference sequence). V was clipped by 10 bases and J by 0 bases; unmatched bases: 10. The CDR3 region is CATQALAGSSYNEQFF. As DNA, the CDR3 is TGTGCCACCCAGGCCCTAGCGGGAAGCTCCTACAATGAGCAGTTCTTC.

The chain uses TRBV5-5 and TRBJ1-4; 7 positions match TRBD1. CDR1 SGHKS and CDR2 YYEKEE come from the germline V gene (reference sequence). V was pared by 0 bases and J by 8 bases, with 4 bases of the junction left unmatched. This CDR3 has 14 residues. This CDR3 is CASSLGTGKEKLFF. DNA of the CDR3: TGTGCCAGCAGCTTGGGGACAGGAAAGGAAAAACTGTTTTTT.

V is TRBV11-2 and J is TRBJ2-4, with TRBD2 as a possible D gene (6 bases). Trimming left V 3 bases short and J 1 base short, with 10 bases between. The CDR3 totals 15 residues. CDR1 is SGHAT and CDR2 is FQNNGV in the germline V gene. CDR3 nucleotide sequence: TGTGCCAGCAGCTTTAGTGCGGGGGCCAAAAACATTCAGTACTTC. Protein sequence: CASSFSAGAKNIQYF.

V gene TRBV13 combines with J gene TRBJ2-2, with a weak D call TRBD1 (6 bases). Trimming removed 4 bases at V and 1 base at J, with 10 bases between. CDR1 and CDR2 (germline): PRHDT, FYEKMQ (reference sequence). The length of the CDR3 is 15 residues. DNA for the CDR3: TGTGCCAGCAGCTGGGCAGGGGAGAACACCGGGGAGCTGTTTTTT. This sequence encodes CASSWAGENTGELFF.

At least ten counts were recorded for this clonotype. The chain links TRBV11-3 to TRBJ2-3; TRBD1 is a possible D gene (6 bases). With 4 bases removed from V and 2 bases from J, the gap between germline ends came to 16 bases. This CDR3 is built from 16 residues. Germline loops: CDR1 SGHNT, CDR2 YENEEA. The CDR3 DNA reads as TGTGCCAGCAGCTCGAGTGGGGGCGGCTTCACAGATACGCAGTATTTT. Translation gives CASSSSGGGFTDTQYF. The full variable domain, its missing parts supplied by reference TRBV11-3 and TRBJ2-3, is EAGVVQSPRYKIIEKKQPVAFWCNPISGHNTLYWYLQNLGQGPELLIRYENEEAVDDSQLPKDRFSAERLKGVDSTLKIQPAELGDSAVYLCASSSSGGGFTDTQYFGPGTRLTVL.

This clonotype was counted between two and nine times. The chain links TRBV29-1 to TRBJ1-2; the D gene is possibly TRBD1 (6 bases). Germline loops: CDR1 SQVTM, CDR2 ANQGSEA. The V gene lost 1 base and the J gene lost 4 bases, with 16 bases spanning the gap. The CDR3 covers 15 residues. DNA for the CDR3: TGCAGCGTTGAAGTTAAGATACCAGGGGCCTATGGCTACACCTTC. Protein: CSVEVKIPGAYGYTF.

Comment on this clonotype: The CDR3 ends on some other residue instead of the conserved phenylalanine or tryptophan, so this is likely a read error. The chain is built from TRBV11-2 and TRBJ2-7; unclear D gene. Trimming stripped 2 bases from V and 4 bases from J, with 9 bases between. Germline CDR1 and CDR2: SGHAT and FQNNGV. There are 13 residues in the CDR3. The CDR3: CASSLWNSYEQYS. CDR3 DNA: TGTGCCAGCAGCTTATGGAATTCTTACGAGCAGTACTCC.

This clonotype showed up many times. The J gene is TRBJ2-7, the V gene TRBV11-2; a possible D gene is TRBD1 (6 bases). Germline assignment: CDR1 SGHAT and CDR2 FQNNGV. This CDR3 is 15 amino acids long. Trimming removed 3 bases at V and 4 bases at J, with 16 bases between. In DNA form, the CDR3 reads TGTGCCAGCAGCTTCCTCCGGGACAATTTTTACGAGCAGTACTTC. It translates to CASSFLRDNFYEQYF.

This clonotype showed up many times. V usage is TRBV18 and J usage is TRBJ2-1; a possible D gene is TRBD1 (5 bases). V shed 2 bases and J shed 4 bases, with 9 bases lying between them. The CDR3 is 14 amino acids. Germline V gene sequence: CDR1 KGHSH, CDR2 LQKENI. CDR3 in amino acids: CASSPRGLYNEQFF. CDR3 bases: TGTGCCAGCTCACCAAGGGGTCTGTACAATGAGCAGTTCTTC.

This clonotype came up a few times. This sequence joins TRBV5-1 and TRBJ2-3; 9 nucleotides line up with TRBD2. The trim removed 6 bases at V and 2 bases at J, leaving 10 bases unmatched. CDR3 length: 16 residues. CDR1 SGHRS and CDR2 YFSETQ come from the germline V gene. CDR3 nucleotides: TGCGCCAGCAAAGCGGGGGGCCTGCCCCCCACAGATACGCAGTATTTT. Its translation: CASKAGGLPPTDTQYF.

This clonotype was counted only a few times. The rearrangement joins TRBV12-3 or TRBV12-4 to TRBJ1-5, with D hard to call. The CDR3 sequence is 14 residues long. V gave up 4 bases and J gave up 4 bases, with 11 bases separating them. The CDR3 reads CASSYSTRNQPQHF. The CDR3 DNA reads as TGTGCCAGCAGTTACAGCACTAGAAATCAGCCCCAGCATTTT.

A note on this clonotype: This clone may be a read error of a much larger clone one base away. The chain links TRBV3-1 to TRBJ2-1; 9 nucleotides agree with TRBD1. CDR3 length: 14 amino acids. V lost 6 bases, J lost 10 bases, and 10 bases stayed unmatched. CDR1 and CDR2 (germline): LGHDT, YNNKEL (reference sequence). The CDR3 region is CASRRAGQGVEQFF. The CDR3 nucleotides are TGTGCCAGCAGACGGGCGGGACAGGGAGTGGAGCAGTTCTTC.

This clonotype turned up a few times. CDR3 nucleotides: TGTGCCAGCAGCTTAGGTCTATCTAGCGTCAGATCCTACGAGCAGTACTTC. This gives the protein CASSLGLSSVRSYEQYF. This rearrangement joins TRBV7-8 to TRBJ2-7; the D gene is possibly TRBD2 (6 bases). The CDR3 extends over 17 amino acids. Germline V gives CDR1 SGHVS, CDR2 FQNEAQ. V was pared by 1 base and J by 1 base, with 17 bases between.